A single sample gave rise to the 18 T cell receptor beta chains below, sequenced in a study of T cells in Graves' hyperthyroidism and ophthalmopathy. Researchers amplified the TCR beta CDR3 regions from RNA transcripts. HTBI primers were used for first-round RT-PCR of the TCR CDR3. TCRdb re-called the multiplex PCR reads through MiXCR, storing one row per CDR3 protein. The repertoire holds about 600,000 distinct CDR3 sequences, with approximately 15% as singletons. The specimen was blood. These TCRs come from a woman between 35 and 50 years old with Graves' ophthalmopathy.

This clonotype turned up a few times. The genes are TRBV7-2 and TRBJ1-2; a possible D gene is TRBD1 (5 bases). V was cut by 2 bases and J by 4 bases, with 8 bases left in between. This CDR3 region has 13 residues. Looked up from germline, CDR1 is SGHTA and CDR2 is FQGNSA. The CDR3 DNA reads TGTGCCAGCAGCTTAAGGGACTTCTATGGCTACACCTTC. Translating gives CASSLRDFYGYTF. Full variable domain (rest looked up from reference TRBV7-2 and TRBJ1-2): GAGVSQSPSNKVTEKGKDVELRCDPISGHTALYWYRQSLGQGLEFLIYFQGNSAPDKSGLPSDRFSAERTGGSVSTLTIQRTQQEDSAVYLCASSLRDFYGYTFGSGTRLTVV.

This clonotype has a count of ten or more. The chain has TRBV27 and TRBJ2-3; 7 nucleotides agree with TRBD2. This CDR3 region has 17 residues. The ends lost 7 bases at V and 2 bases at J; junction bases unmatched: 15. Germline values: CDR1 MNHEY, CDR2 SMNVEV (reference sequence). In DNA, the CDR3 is TGTGCCAGCACGCGGACTAGTCCCGATCCGCACACAGATACGCAGTATTTT. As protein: CASTRTSPDPHTDTQYF.

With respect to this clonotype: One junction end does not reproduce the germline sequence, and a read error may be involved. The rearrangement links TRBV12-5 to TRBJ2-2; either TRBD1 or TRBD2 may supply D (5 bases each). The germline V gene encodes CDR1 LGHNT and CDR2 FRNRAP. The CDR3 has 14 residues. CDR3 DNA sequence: TGTACTAGTGGTTCAGGGAATATCGCCGGGGAGCTGTTTTTT. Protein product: CTSGSGNIAGELFF.

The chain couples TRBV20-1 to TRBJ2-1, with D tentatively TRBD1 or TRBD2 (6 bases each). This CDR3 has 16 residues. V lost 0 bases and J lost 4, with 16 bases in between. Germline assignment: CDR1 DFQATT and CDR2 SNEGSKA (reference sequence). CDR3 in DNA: TGCAGTGCTAGAGATTACAAGGGGGGTTTTTACAATGAGCAGTTCTTC. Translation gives CSARDYKGGFYNEQFF.

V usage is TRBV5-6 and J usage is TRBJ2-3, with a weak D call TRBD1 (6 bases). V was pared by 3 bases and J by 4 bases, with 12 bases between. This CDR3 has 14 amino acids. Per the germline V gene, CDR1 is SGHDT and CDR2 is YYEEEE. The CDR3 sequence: CASSYTGSPDTQYF. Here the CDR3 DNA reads TGTGCCAGCAGCTACACAGGGAGCCCAGATACGCAGTATTTT.

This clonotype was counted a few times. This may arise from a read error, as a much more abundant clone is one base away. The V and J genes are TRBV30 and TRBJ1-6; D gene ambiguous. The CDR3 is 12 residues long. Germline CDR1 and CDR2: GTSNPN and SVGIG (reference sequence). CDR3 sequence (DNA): TGTGCCTGGAGTGCCCGTTTGTCACCCCCCCACTTT. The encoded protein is CAWSARLSPPHF.

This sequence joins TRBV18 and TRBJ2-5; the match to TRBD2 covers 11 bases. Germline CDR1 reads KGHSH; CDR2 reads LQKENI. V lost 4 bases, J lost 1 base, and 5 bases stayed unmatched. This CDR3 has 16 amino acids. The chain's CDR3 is CASSRGLAGLQETQYF. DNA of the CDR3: TGTGCCAGCTCACGAGGACTAGCGGGCCTCCAAGAGACCCAGTACTTC. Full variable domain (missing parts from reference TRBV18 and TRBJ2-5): NAGVMQNPRHLVRRRGQEARLRCSPMKGHSHVYWYRQLPEEGLKFMVYLQKENIIDESGMPKERFSAEFPKEGPSILRIQQVVRGDSAAYFCASSRGLAGLQETQYFGPGTRLLVL.

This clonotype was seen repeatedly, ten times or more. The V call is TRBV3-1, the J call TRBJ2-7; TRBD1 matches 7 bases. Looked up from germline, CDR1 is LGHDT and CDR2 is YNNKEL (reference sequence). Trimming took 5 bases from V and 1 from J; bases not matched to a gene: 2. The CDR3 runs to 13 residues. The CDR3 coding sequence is TGTGCCAGCAGCTACAGGGGTTCCTACGAGCAGTACTTC. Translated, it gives CASSYRGSYEQYF.

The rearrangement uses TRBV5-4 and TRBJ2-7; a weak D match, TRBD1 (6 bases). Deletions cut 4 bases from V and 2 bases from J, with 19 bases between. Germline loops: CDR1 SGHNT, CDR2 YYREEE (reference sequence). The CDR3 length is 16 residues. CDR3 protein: CASSGGGQLLPYEQYF. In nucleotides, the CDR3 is TGTGCCAGCAGCGGGGGTGGACAGCTTCTCCCCTACGAGCAGTACTTC.

In DNA, the CDR3 is TGTGCCAGCAGTGACTCCCCCGGGTACACTGGAAACACCATATATTTT. This gives the protein CASSDSPGYTGNTIYF. This chain connects TRBV25-1 to TRBJ1-3; D is undetermined. Looked up from germline, CDR1 is MGHDK and CDR2 is SYGVNS. The CDR3 runs 16 residues. V dropped 3 bases and J dropped 2 bases, with 14 bases sitting between them.

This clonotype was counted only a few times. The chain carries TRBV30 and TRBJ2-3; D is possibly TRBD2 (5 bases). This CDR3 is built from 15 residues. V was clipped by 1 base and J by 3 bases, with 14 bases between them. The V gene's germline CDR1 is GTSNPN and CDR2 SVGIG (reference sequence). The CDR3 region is CAWSAHLASTDTQYF. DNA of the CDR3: TGTGCCTGGAGTGCTCACTTAGCGTCAACAGATACGCAGTATTTT.

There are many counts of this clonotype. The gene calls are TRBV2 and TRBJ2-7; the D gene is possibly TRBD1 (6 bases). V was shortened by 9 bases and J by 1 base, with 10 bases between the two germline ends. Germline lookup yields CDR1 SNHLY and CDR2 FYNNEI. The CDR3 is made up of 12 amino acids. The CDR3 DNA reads TGTGCCAGTCGGGACAATTCCTACGAGCAGTACTTC. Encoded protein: CASRDNSYEQYF. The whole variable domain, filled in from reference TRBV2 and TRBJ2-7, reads EPEVTQTPSHQVTQMGQEVILRCVPISNHLYFYWYRQILGQKVEFLVSFYNNEISEKSEIFDDQFSVERPDGSNFTLKIRSTKLEDSAMYFCASRDNSYEQYFGPGTRLTVT.

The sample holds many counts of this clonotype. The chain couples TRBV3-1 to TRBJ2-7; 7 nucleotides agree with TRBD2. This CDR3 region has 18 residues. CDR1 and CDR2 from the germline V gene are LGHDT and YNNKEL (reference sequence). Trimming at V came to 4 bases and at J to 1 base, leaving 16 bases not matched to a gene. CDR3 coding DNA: TGTGCCAGCAGCCCGTCAGGTCGGGGAGGGCGAAAATCCTACGAGCAGTACTTC. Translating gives CASSPSGRGGRKSYEQYF.

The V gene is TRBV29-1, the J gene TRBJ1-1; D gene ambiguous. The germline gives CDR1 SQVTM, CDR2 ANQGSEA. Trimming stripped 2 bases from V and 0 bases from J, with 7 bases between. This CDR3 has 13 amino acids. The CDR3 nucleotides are TGCAGCGTTGAAAGGTTGATGAACACTGAAGCTTTCTTT. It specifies CSVERLMNTEAFF.

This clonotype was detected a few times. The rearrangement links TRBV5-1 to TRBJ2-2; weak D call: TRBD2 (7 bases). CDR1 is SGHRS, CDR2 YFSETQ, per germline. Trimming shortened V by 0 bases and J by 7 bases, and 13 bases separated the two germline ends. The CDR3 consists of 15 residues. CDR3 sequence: CASSLAPGEGGELFF. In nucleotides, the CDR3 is TGCGCCAGCAGCTTGGCCCCAGGGGAGGGCGGGGAGCTGTTTTTT.

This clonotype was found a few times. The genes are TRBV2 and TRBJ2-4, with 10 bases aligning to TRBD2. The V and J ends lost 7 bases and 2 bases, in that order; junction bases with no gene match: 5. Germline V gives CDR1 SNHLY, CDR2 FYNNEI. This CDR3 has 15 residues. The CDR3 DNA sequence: TGTGCCAGCACAGCGGGAGGGCCGACCAAAAACATTCAGTACTTC. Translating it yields CASTAGGPTKNIQYF. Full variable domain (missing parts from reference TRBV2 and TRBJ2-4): EPEVTQTPSHQVTQMGQEVILRCVPISNHLYFYWYRQILGQKVEFLVSFYNNEISEKSEIFDDQFSVERPDGSNFTLKIRSTKLEDSAMYFCASTAGGPTKNIQYFGAGTRLSVL.

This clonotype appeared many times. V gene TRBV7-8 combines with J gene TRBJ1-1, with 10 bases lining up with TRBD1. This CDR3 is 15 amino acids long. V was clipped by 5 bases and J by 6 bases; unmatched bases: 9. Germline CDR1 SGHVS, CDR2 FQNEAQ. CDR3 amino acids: CASSPDRTGGAEAFF. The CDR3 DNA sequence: TGTGCCAGCAGCCCTGACAGGACAGGGGGAGCTGAAGCTTTCTTT.

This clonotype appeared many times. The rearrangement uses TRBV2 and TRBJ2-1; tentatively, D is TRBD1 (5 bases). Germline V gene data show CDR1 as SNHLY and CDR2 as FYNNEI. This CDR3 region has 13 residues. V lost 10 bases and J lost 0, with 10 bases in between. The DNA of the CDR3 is TGTGCCACCCGACAGAGCTCCTACAATGAGCAGTTCTTC. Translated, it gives CATRQSSYNEQFF.